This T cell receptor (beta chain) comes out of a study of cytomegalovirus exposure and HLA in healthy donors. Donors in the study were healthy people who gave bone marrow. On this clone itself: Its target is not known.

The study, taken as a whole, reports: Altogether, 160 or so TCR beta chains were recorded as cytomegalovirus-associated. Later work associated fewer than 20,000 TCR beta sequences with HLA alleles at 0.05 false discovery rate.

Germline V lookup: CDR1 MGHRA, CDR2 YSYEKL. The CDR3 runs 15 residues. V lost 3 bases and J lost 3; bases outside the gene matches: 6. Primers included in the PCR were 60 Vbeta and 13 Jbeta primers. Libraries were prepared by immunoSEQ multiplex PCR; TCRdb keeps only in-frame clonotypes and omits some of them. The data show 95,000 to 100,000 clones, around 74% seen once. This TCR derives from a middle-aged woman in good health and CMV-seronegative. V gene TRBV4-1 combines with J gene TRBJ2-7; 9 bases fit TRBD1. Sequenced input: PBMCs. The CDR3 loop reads CASSHLRDRDYEQYF. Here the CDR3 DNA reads TGCGCCAGCAGCCACCTCCGGGACAGGGACTACGAGCAGTACTTC.